This T cell receptor (beta chain) was sequenced in a study of OX40 agonist ivuxolimab in advanced cancers. As for the study in general: The patients received agonistic anti-OX40 (CD134) antibody ivuxolimab.

Sequencing used immunoSEQ multiplex PCR; TCRdb keeps in-frame clones, though not all of them. The sample lists tens of thousands of clones, around 86% occurring once. The CDR3 totals 13 residues. Germline V gene data show CDR1 as SGDLS and CDR2 as YYNGEE. Trimming cost V 4 bases and J 4 bases, with 9 bases left between them. General study results and limits: No antigen was identified for the clonally expanded peripheral T cells.

In regard to this clone: Its antigen is currently unknown.

The J gene is TRBJ2-1, the V gene TRBV9; D is undetermined. The sample consisted of CD4+ or CD8+ T cells sorted from blood, taken in a trial of the OX40 agonist ivuxolimab. This TCR derives from an adult with an advanced solid tumor such as melanoma, head and neck, liver or kidney cancer. The CDR3, as DNA: TGTGCCAGCAGCCCCCACGGTTACAATGAGCAGTTCTTC. Amino acids: CASSPHGYNEQFF.